This is a list of T cell receptor beta chains from one sample in a study of OX40 agonist ivuxolimab in advanced cancers. This table comes from immunoSEQ multiplex PCR, and its TCRdb copy is limited to in-frame clones, with some not included. The sample consists of fewer than 100,000 clones, roughly 87% of them appearing once. The sequenced sample was CD4+ or CD8+ T cells sorted from blood, obtained in a trial of the OX40 agonist ivuxolimab. These receptors originate from an adult with an advanced solid tumor such as melanoma, head and neck, liver or kidney cancer. Both conserved end residues are part of each CDR3. D genes are given only for firm matches. Only some rows state a clone size, as once, few, many or a class for expanded clones.

clone size: .; D gene: .; J gene: TRBJ1-2; V gene: TRBV4-2; CDR3 protein: CASSQGWQNLNYGYTF; CDR3 DNA: TGTGCCAGCAGCCAAGGGTGGCAGAACCTCAACTATGGCTACACCTTC
clone size: .; D gene: .; J gene: TRBJ2-5; V gene: TRBV28; CDR3 protein: CASGIGRLAQYF; CDR3 DNA: TGTGCCAGCGGAATCGGGCGTTTGGCCCAGTACTTC
clone size: once; D gene: .; J gene: TRBJ1-2; V gene: TRBV5-1; CDR3 protein: CASSLQDSRDGYTF; CDR3 DNA: TGCGCCAGCAGCTTGCAGGACAGTCGAGATGGCTACACCTTC
clone size: .; D gene: .; J gene: TRBJ1-6; V gene: TRBV10-3; CDR3 protein: CAISESQGNNSPLHF; CDR3 DNA: TGTGCCATCAGTGAGTCACAGGGAAATAATTCACCCCTCCACTTT
clone size: few; D gene: .; J gene: TRBJ1-6; V gene: TRBV5-4; CDR3 protein: CASSSAQAGNSPLHF; CDR3 DNA: TGTGCCAGCAGCTCCGCCCAGGCGGGTAATTCACCCCTCCACTTT
clone size: .; D gene: .; J gene: TRBJ2-3; V gene: TRBV7-9; CDR3 protein: CASSSASGYTQYF; CDR3 DNA: TGTGCCAGCAGCTCGGCATCCGGGTATACGCAGTATTTT
clone size: .; D gene: TRBD2; J gene: TRBJ2-1; V gene: TRBV6-5; CDR3 protein: CASSKREGWDEQFF; CDR3 DNA: TGTGCCAGCAGTAAGCGGGAGGGCTGGGATGAGCAGTTCTTC
clone size: .; D gene: .; J gene: TRBJ2-2; V gene: TRBV14; CDR3 protein: CASSRAGRGTGELFF; CDR3 DNA: TGTGCCAGCAGCCGTGCGGGAAGGGGAACCGGGGAGCTGTTTTTT
clone size: .; D gene: .; J gene: TRBJ2-3; V gene: TRBV4-3; CDR3 protein: CASSHSSTSTDTQYF; CDR3 DNA: TGCGCCAGCAGCCATAGCAGTACTAGCACAGATACGCAGTATTTT
clone size: .; D gene: .; J gene: TRBJ2-2; V gene: TRBV7-2; CDR3 protein: CASSLGAGELFF; CDR3 DNA: TGTGCCAGCAGCTTAGGTGCCGGGGAGCTGTTTTTT
clone size: .; D gene: .; J gene: TRBJ1-2; V gene: TRBV7-8; CDR3 protein: CASSPQGFYGYTF; CDR3 DNA: TGTGCCAGCAGCCCACAGGGTTTCTATGGCTACACCTTC
clone size: .; D gene: TRBD1; J gene: TRBJ1-2; V gene: TRBV5-1; CDR3 protein: CASGGQGYGYTF; CDR3 DNA: TGCGCCAGCGGGGGACAGGGCTATGGCTACACCTTC
clone size: .; D gene: .; J gene: TRBJ2-2; V gene: TRBV7-9; CDR3 protein: CASFGAVNTGELFF; CDR3 DNA: TGTGCCAGCTTTGGAGCGGTCAACACCGGGGAGCTGTTTTTT
clone size: .; D gene: .; J gene: TRBJ2-7; V gene: TRBV13; CDR3 protein: CASSSLGRTPYEQYF; CDR3 DNA: TGTGCCAGCAGCTCCCTCGGGAGAACACCCTACGAGCAGTACTTC
clone size: .; D gene: TRBD1; J gene: TRBJ1-2; V gene: TRBV9; CDR3 protein: CASSVGRGRPNYGYTF; CDR3 DNA: TGTGCCAGCAGCGTAGGGAGGGGGCGACCTAACTATGGCTACACCTTC
clone size: .; D gene: TRBD1; J gene: TRBJ1-6; V gene: TRBV27; CDR3 protein: CASSLFPRGTGRLYSPLHF; CDR3 DNA: TGTGCCAGCAGTTTATTCCCAAGAGGGACAGGGAGGCTTTATTCACCCCTCCACTTT
clone size: .; D gene: TRBD1; J gene: TRBJ2-2; V gene: TRBV12-5; CDR3 protein: CASAGAWGQGVTGELFF; CDR3 DNA: TGTGCTAGTGCCGGAGCATGGGGACAGGGGGTTACCGGGGAGCTGTTTTTT
clone size: .; D gene: TRBD2; J gene: TRBJ2-2; V gene: TRBV5-1; CDR3 protein: CASSFLSGRGGELFF; CDR3 DNA: TGCGCCAGCAGCTTCTTGAGCGGGAGAGGAGGGGAGCTGTTTTTT
clone size: .; D gene: .; J gene: TRBJ1-5; V gene: TRBV10-1; CDR3 protein: CASSEGPSQPQHF; CDR3 DNA: TGCGCCAGCAGTGAGGGGCCCTCTCAGCCCCAGCATTTT
clone size: once; D gene: .; J gene: TRBJ1-4; V gene: TRBV18; CDR3 protein: CASSSRSEKLFF; CDR3 DNA: TGTGCCAGCTCATCCCGTTCTGAAAAACTGTTTTTT
clone size: few; D gene: TRBD1; J gene: TRBJ1-5; V gene: TRBV28; CDR3 protein: CASRTFGGQGYQPQHF; CDR3 DNA: TGTGCCAGCAGGACCTTCGGGGGACAGGGATATCAGCCCCAGCATTTT
clone size: .; D gene: TRBD2; J gene: TRBJ2-1; V gene: TRBV5-4; CDR3 protein: CASSPGGLAGVGEQFF; CDR3 DNA: TGTGCCAGCAGCCCAGGAGGCCTAGCGGGGGTAGGTGAGCAGTTCTTC
clone size: .; D gene: .; J gene: TRBJ2-1; V gene: TRBV6-6; CDR3 protein: CASNRGGSYNEQFF; CDR3 DNA: TGTGCCAGCAACAGGGGAGGGTCCTACAATGAGCAGTTCTTC
clone size: .; D gene: TRBD1; J gene: TRBJ1-2; V gene: TRBV30; CDR3 protein: CAWSPDRGGYGYTF; CDR3 DNA: TGTGCCTGGAGTCCCGACAGGGGGGGATATGGCTACACCTTC
clone size: .; D gene: .; J gene: TRBJ1-5; V gene: TRBV10-2; CDR3 protein: CASQRSNQPQHF; CDR3 DNA: TGCGCCAGCCAGAGATCCAATCAGCCCCAGCATTTT
clone size: .; D gene: .; J gene: TRBJ2-6; V gene: TRBV4-1; CDR3 protein: CASSQVGSGSPGANVLTF; CDR3 DNA: TGCGCCAGCAGCCAGGTTGGCAGTGGTTCCCCTGGGGCCAACGTCCTGACTTTC
clone size: once; D gene: .; J gene: TRBJ1-2; V gene: TRBV6-5; CDR3 protein: CASSYGGYGYTF; CDR3 DNA: TGTGCCAGCAGTTACGGGGGCTATGGCTACACCTTC
clone size: .; D gene: .; J gene: TRBJ1-4; V gene: TRBV9; CDR3 protein: CASSVGREINEKLFF; CDR3 DNA: TGTGCCAGCAGCGTAGGCCGGGAAATTAATGAAAAACTGTTTTTT
clone size: .; D gene: .; J gene: TRBJ2-1; V gene: TRBV19; CDR3 protein: CASRAQGWPAGNEQFF; CDR3 DNA: TGTGCCAGTAGGGCCCAAGGCTGGCCCGCGGGCAATGAGCAGTTCTTC
clone size: .; D gene: .; J gene: TRBJ2-3; V gene: TRBV21-1; CDR3 protein: CASSSYGTSGAPTDTQYF; CDR3 DNA: TGTGCCAGCAGCAGCTATGGGACTAGCGGGGCGCCCACAGATACGCAGTATTTT
clone size: few; D gene: .; J gene: TRBJ2-7; V gene: TRBV27; CDR3 protein: CASSLYGNTYEQYF; CDR3 DNA: TGTGCCAGCAGTTTATATGGGAATACCTACGAGCAGTACTTC
clone size: .; D gene: .; J gene: TRBJ1-1; V gene: TRBV2; CDR3 protein: CASSETGIPEAFF; CDR3 DNA: TGTGCCAGCAGTGAAACGGGGATCCCTGAAGCTTTCTTT
clone size: .; D gene: .; J gene: TRBJ2-1; V gene: TRBV5-1; CDR3 protein: CASSSPGSYNEQFF; CDR3 DNA: TGCGCCAGCAGCTCCCCAGGGTCCTACAATGAGCAGTTCTTC
clone size: .; D gene: .; J gene: TRBJ1-1; V gene: TRBV18; CDR3 protein: CASSPIVAPEAFF; CDR3 DNA: TGTGCCAGCTCACCAATCGTCGCCCCTGAAGCTTTCTTT
clone size: .; D gene: .; J gene: TRBJ2-2; V gene: TRBV9; CDR3 protein: CASSPRTTWGTGELFF; CDR3 DNA: TGTGCCAGCAGCCCCAGGACGACTTGGGGCACCGGGGAGCTGTTTTTT
clone size: .; D gene: .; J gene: TRBJ1-6; V gene: TRBV4-1; CDR3 protein: CASSHPPGGSFKGPLHF; CDR3 DNA: TGCGCCAGCAGCCATCCCCCCGGAGGAAGCTTCAAGGGACCCCTCCACTTT
clone size: once; D gene: .; J gene: TRBJ2-7; V gene: TRBV13; CDR3 protein: CASSLAFKGRLEQYF; CDR3 DNA: TGTGCCAGCAGCTTAGCGTTTAAGGGCCGACTCGAGCAGTACTTC
clone size: .; D gene: TRBD1; J gene: TRBJ1-4; V gene: TRBV19; CDR3 protein: CASRTGQDEKLFF; CDR3 DNA: TGTGCCAGTAGAACGGGACAGGACGAAAAACTGTTTTTT
clone size: .; D gene: TRBD2; J gene: TRBJ2-1; V gene: TRBV7-9; CDR3 protein: CASSPSIVKSGVAYNEQFF; CDR3 DNA: TGTGCCAGCAGCCCGTCCATCGTCAAAAGCGGGGTCGCCTACAATGAGCAGTTCTTC
clone size: .; D gene: .; J gene: TRBJ1-5; V gene: TRBV7-8; CDR3 protein: CASSPFPSFDQPQHF; CDR3 DNA: TGTGCCAGCAGCCCATTTCCATCTTTTGATCAGCCCCAGCATTTT
clone size: .; D gene: TRBD2; J gene: TRBJ2-7; V gene: TRBV2; CDR3 protein: CASSGFLAVSYEQYF; CDR3 DNA: TGTGCCAGCAGTGGGTTCCTAGCGGTCAGCTACGAGCAGTACTTC
clone size: .; D gene: TRBD1; J gene: TRBJ2-5; V gene: TRBV6-1; CDR3 protein: CASRVTGQETQYF; CDR3 DNA: TGTGCCAGCAGAGTGACAGGGCAAGAGACCCAGTACTTC
clone size: .; D gene: .; J gene: TRBJ2-3; V gene: TRBV6-1; CDR3 protein: CASSGPGPDTQYF; CDR3 DNA: TGTGCCAGCAGTGGGCCTGGTCCAGATACGCAGTATTTT
clone size: .; D gene: .; J gene: TRBJ1-1; V gene: TRBV5-1; CDR3 protein: CASSLGGVKNTEAFF; CDR3 DNA: TGCGCCAGCAGCTTAGGAGGGGTGAAGAACACTGAAGCTTTCTTT
clone size: .; D gene: TRBD1; J gene: TRBJ1-2; V gene: TRBV2; CDR3 protein: CASRVDGTAYGYTF; CDR3 DNA: TGTGCCAGCAGGGTCGATGGGACAGCTTATGGCTACACCTTC
clone size: .; D gene: TRBD1; J gene: TRBJ1-1; V gene: TRBV27; CDR3 protein: CASTETGGAFF; CDR3 DNA: TGTGCCAGCACCGAGACAGGGGGAGCTTTCTTT
clone size: .; D gene: TRBD1; J gene: TRBJ1-4; V gene: TRBV6-5; CDR3 protein: CASSYATGREKLFF; CDR3 DNA: TGTGCCAGCAGTTACGCGACAGGGCGAGAAAAACTGTTTTTT
clone size: .; D gene: TRBD2; J gene: TRBJ2-5; V gene: TRBV4-2; CDR3 protein: CASSQEARASGGHVQETQYF; CDR3 DNA: TGTGCCAGCAGCCAAGAGGCTAGGGCTAGCGGGGGTCACGTCCAAGAGACCCAGTACTTC
clone size: .; D gene: .; J gene: TRBJ2-5; V gene: TRBV6-5; CDR3 protein: CASSYQYREETQYF; CDR3 DNA: TGTGCCAGCAGTTACCAATACAGGGAAGAGACCCAGTACTTC
clone size: .; D gene: .; J gene: TRBJ1-5; V gene: TRBV19; CDR3 protein: CASSIYGHPRDQPQHF; CDR3 DNA: TGTGCCAGTAGTATATACGGTCACCCTCGGGATCAGCCCCAGCATTTT
clone size: .; D gene: .; J gene: TRBJ1-1; V gene: TRBV5-1; CDR3 protein: CASSWNRNTEAFF; CDR3 DNA: TGCGCCAGCAGCTGGAACAGAAACACTGAAGCTTTCTTT
clone size: .; D gene: .; J gene: TRBJ1-1; V gene: TRBV6-5; CDR3 protein: CASSPLDRNTEAFF; CDR3 DNA: TGTGCCAGCAGTCCTCTGGACAGGAACACTGAAGCTTTCTTT